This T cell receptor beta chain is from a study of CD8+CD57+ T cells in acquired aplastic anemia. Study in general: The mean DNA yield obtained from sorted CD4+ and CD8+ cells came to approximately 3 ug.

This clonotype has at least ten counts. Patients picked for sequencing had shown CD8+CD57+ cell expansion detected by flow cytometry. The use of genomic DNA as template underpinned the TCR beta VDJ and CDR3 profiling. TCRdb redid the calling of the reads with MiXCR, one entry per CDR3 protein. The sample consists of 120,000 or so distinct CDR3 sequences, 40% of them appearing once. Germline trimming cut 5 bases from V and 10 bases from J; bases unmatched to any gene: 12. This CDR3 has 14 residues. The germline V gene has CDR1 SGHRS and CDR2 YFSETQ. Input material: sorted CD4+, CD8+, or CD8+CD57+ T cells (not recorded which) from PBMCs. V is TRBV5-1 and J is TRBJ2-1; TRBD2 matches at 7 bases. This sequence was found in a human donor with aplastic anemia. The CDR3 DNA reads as TGCGCCAGCAGTTCTCCGGGACTAAGGGTAGAGCAGTTCTTC. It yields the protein CASSSPGLRVEQFF. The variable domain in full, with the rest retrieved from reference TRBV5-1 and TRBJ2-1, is KAGVTQTPRYLIKTRGQQVTLSCSPISGHRSVSWYQQTPGQGLQFLFEYFSETQRNKGNFPGRFSGRQFSNSRSEMNVSTLELGDSALYLCASSSPGLRVEQFFGPGTRLTVL.